A single sample is the source of the 4 T cell receptor beta chains below, sequenced in a study of CD8 T cells in Susac syndrome. Reverse transcription of about 0.45 to 1 ug RNA was performed with random hexamers. TCRdb ran MiXCR on the immunoSEQ multiplex PCR reads and lists one entry per CDR3 protein. The table includes about 120,000 distinct CDR3 sequences, around 94% detected once. The sequenced sample was CD4+ T cells from PBMCs. The receptors stem from a human donor with multiple sclerosis.

The V gene is TRBV7-2, the J gene TRBJ1-1, with TRBD1 identical over 8 bases. This CDR3 spans 15 amino acids. Trimming took 4 bases from V and 5 from J; bases not matched to a gene: 9. The germline CDR1 and CDR2 sequences are SGHTA and FQGNSA. CDR3 nucleotide sequence: TGTGCCAGCAGCTCCTGGACAGGGAGAAGGACTGAAGCTTTCTTT. Its translation: CASSSWTGRRTEAFF.

V is TRBV28 and J is TRBJ2-7; D ambiguous. The V gene lost 4 bases and the J gene lost 6 bases, with 13 bases spanning the gap. This CDR3 is built from 13 residues. Germline V gene sequence: CDR1 MDHEN, CDR2 SYDVKM. Here the CDR3 DNA reads TGTGCCAGCAGTTGGACGTCAAAACCCGAGCAGTACTTC. Translating gives CASSWTSKPEQYF. Looking up the rest from reference TRBV28 and TRBJ2-7 gives the full variable domain: DVKVTQSSRYLVKRTGEKVFLECVQDMDHENMFWYRQDPGLGLRLIYFSYDVKMKEKGDIPEGYSVSREKKERFSLILESASTNQTSMYLCASSWTSKPEQYFGPGTRLTVT.

This clonotype was picked up one time. The genes are TRBV9 and TRBJ2-7; 12 positions agree with TRBD2. Trimming took 2 bases from V and 5 from J; bases not matched to a gene: 8. Germline lookup yields CDR1 SGDLS and CDR2 YYNGEE. This CDR3 is 16 amino acids long. CDR3 coding DNA: TGTGCCAGCAGCGTCGCACTAGCGGGGGGCCAGAACGAGCAGTACTTC. This sequence encodes CASSVALAGGQNEQYF.

The V gene is TRBV11-2, the J gene TRBJ2-5, with D unclear. Deletions cut 2 bases from V and 2 bases from J, with 12 bases between. This CDR3 contains 15 residues. CDR1 is SGHAT and CDR2 is FQNNGV in the germline V gene. The CDR3 DNA reads TGTGCCAGCAGCTTAATGGGCAGGCAGCAAGAGACCCAGTACTTC. Its protein product is CASSLMGRQQETQYF.